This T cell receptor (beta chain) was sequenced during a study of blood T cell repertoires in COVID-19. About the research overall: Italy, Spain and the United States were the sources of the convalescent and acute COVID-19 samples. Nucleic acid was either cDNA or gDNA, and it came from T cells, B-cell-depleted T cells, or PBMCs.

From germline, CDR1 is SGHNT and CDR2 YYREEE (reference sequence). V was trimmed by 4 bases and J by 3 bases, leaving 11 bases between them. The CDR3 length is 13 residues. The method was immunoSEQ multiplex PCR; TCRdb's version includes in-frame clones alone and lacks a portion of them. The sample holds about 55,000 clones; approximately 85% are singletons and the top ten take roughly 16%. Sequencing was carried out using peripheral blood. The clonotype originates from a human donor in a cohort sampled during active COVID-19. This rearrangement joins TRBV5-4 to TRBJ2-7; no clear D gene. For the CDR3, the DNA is TGTGCCAGCAGCCTGGACGGGTACTACGAGCAGTACTTC. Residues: CASSLDGYYEQYF.